This TCR beta chain is drawn from a study of CD8 T cells in ankylosing spondylitis. Study-wide results and caveats: It was reported that disease-linked clones were significantly enriched in matched ankylosing spondylitis synovial fluid. What appeared characteristic of ankylosing spondylitis blood was a TCR beta motif of under 10 highly homologous variants. Past studies reported some motif variants in reactive arthritis synovial fluid and blood.

Quantitative barcoded 5'-RACE was used to prepare TCR beta libraries. TCRdb called the 5' RACE reads again in MiXCR, with one record for every CDR3 protein. The table records 100,000 to 150,000 distinct CDR3 sequences, about a sixth of them present only once. Germline CDR1 is SEHNR and CDR2 is FQNEAQ (reference sequence). CDR3 length: 16 amino acids. V was trimmed by 1 base and J by 0 bases, leaving 12 bases between them. This clonotype has just a few counts. The antigen remains unidentified. The genes are TRBV7-9 and TRBJ1-1, with unresolved D. What was sequenced was blood, either unsorted or a sorted T cell fraction (not recorded which). The sequence was obtained from a male donor with ankylosing spondylitis. CDR3 loop: CASSLGAVGVNTEAFF. Written as DNA, the CDR3 is TGTGCCAGCAGCTTAGGCGCAGTTGGGGTGAACACTGAAGCTTTCTTT.